This TCR beta chain emerged from a study of T-cell memory formation after mild COVID-19. Study-level information: The study found TCR clusters largely donor specific. Study observations and caveats: From day 15 to 85, contracting clones were balanced between CD4 and CD8, whereas later expanders leaned toward CD4+.

The CDR3 length is 15 residues. Per the germline V gene, CDR1 is SGHTA and CDR2 is FQGNSA. V dropped 4 bases and J dropped 0 bases, with 13 bases sitting between them. Comment on this clonotype: Antigen: not known.

5'RACE with constant-segment primers yielded barcoded, UMI-tagged TCR alpha and TCR beta cDNA libraries. Each CDR3 protein is one row after TCRdb ran MiXCR on the 5' RACE reads. The repertoire has about 540,000 distinct CDR3 sequences, roughly 20% of them found once; the top ten carry 12%. The receptor was derived from an adult woman who had mild COVID-19 (a few samples of this study predate the infection). Cell type and time point are not known. The genes are TRBV7-2 and TRBJ2-7; D is tentatively TRBD1 or TRBD2 (5 bases each). The specimen sequenced was PBMCs or a T cell subset sorted from them (not recorded which). The DNA of the CDR3 is TGTGCCAGCAGCTGGGACGGGGCGAGCTCCTACGAGCAGTACTTC. Protein sequence: CASSWDGASSYEQYF.